The 3 T cell receptor beta chains presented below share a single source sample, sequenced in a study of blood T cell repertoires in COVID-19. TCRdb's table, derived via immunoSEQ multiplex PCR, lists solely in-frame clones and lacks some. The sample has 250,000 or so clones; over 80% are singletons. Sequenced input: PBMCs or T cells enriched from blood (not recorded which). The receptors derive from a man aged 50 to 60 who had been exposed to COVID-19.

This chain joins TRBV9 and TRBJ2-1; D is perhaps TRBD1 (6 bases). The CDR3 contains 18 residues. V was pared by 4 bases and J by 6 bases, with 26 bases between. CDR1 is SGDLS, CDR2 YYNGEE, per germline. The CDR3: CASSPRGPRQGLVNEQFF. Here the CDR3 DNA reads TGTGCCAGCAGCCCGAGAGGTCCGCGTCAGGGGTTGGTCAATGAGCAGTTCTTC.

The chain joins TRBV19 to TRBJ2-3, with 11 positions matching TRBD2. This CDR3 contains 16 residues. V lost 2 bases and J lost 2; bases outside the gene matches: 3. Germline CDR1 is LNHDA and CDR2 is SQIVND (reference sequence). The CDR3: CASSITSGSPTDTQYF. DNA for the CDR3: TGTGCCAGTAGTATAACTAGCGGGAGCCCCACAGATACGCAGTATTTT.

The rearrangement links TRBV7-9 to TRBJ1-1; 8 bases match TRBD1. The CDR3 is 15 residues long. Per germline, CDR1 SEHNR and CDR2 FQNEAQ (reference sequence). V shed 4 bases, J shed 1 base, and the junction held 5 bases outside the gene matches. CDR3 amino acids: CASSSDREGNTEAFF. The CDR3 coding sequence is TGTGCCAGCAGCTCGGACAGGGAGGGGAACACTGAAGCTTTCTTT.